This T cell receptor (beta chain) was sequenced in a study of regulatory T cells in long-lasting Graves disease. Looking at the study overall: Graves' patients, diagnosed recently, had received antithyroid drugs under 3 months.

Time point specified: newly diagnosed GD, antithyroid drugs for less than 3 months. With RNA extracted from PBMCs as input, the TCR library was made. Staff drew roughly 9 milliliters of peripheral blood into EDTA tubes. This clonotype was detected many times. Arm-PCR of CDR3 regions with iRepertoire HTBI primers generated TCR beta libraries. TCRdb re-derived calls from the multiplex PCR reads in MiXCR, one entry per CDR3 protein. The sample carries approximately 400,000 distinct CDR3 sequences, under 15% recorded once. This CDR3 has 16 residues. V lost 6 bases and J 0 bases, leaving 15 bases between the germline ends. The sample was also reused in another study, on T cells in Graves' hyperthyroidism and ophthalmopathy.

This TCR came from a woman under 40 with Graves disease. The chain links TRBV12-3 or TRBV12-4 to TRBJ2-1; D is possibly TRBD2 (6 bases). This specimen was peripheral blood mononuclear cells (PBMCs), taken at new diagnosis, from a patient treated with antithyroid drugs. CDR3 amino acids: CASRDLALNSYNEQFF. CDR3 nucleotides: TGTGCCAGCAGGGACCTAGCGTTAAACTCCTACAATGAGCAGTTCTTC.